This TCR beta chain came from a study of Ad26.COV2.S vaccination and SARS-CoV-2 variants. Study-level information: In the study, Ad26.COV2.S was injected intramuscularly once, or twice 56 days apart.

The study, taken as a whole, reports: Spike-specific TCR breadth ran higher among vaccine recipients than placebo recipients. Recipients of either vaccine or placebo displayed similar breadth of non-spike TCRs.

Notes on this clone: What it binds is unknown.

This sample's treatment: around 19 received Ad26.COV2.S at low or high dose, single or two shots; five or six received placebo; per-sample allocation not given. Sampling was done on day 63 after the first vaccine or placebo injection. The shot given was an Ad26 vector that makes Wuhan-strain SARS-CoV-2 spike. TCRdb keeps only in-frame clones here, not all; method: immunoSEQ multiplex PCR. The sample holds about 370,000 clones, approximately 91% seen once. Sequencing used peripheral blood, obtained in a trial of Ad26.COV2.S vaccine versus placebo. The sequence was collected from a person aged 18-65 years who received the Ad26.COV2.S COVID-19 vaccine or a placebo.

CDR3 protein: CAWSVSNTYNEQFF. The CDR3 DNA reads TGTGCCTGGAGTGTGTCGAATACCTACAATGAGCAGTTCTTC. This sequence joins TRBV30 and TRBJ2-1; D call uncertain. The CDR3 consists of 14 residues. V was shortened by 0 bases and J by 2 bases, with 8 bases between the two germline ends. CDR1 and CDR2 (germline): GTSNPN, SVGIG (reference sequence).